Given below is one T cell receptor (beta chain) in context. This clone occurred a few times. Its antigen remains undetermined. No much larger clonotype is one base removed from it; base qualities were not supplied. This entry belongs to a study of beta chain features in type 1 diabetes (dated by TCRdb to the late 2010s). General notes on the study: No differences in mean age, gender distribution, total cell number or subset yield were found between patients and healthy donors. The study compared the TCRB repertoires of sorted circulating CD4+ T cell subsets in recently diagnosed type 1 diabetes patients with those in matched healthy donors. Whereas all 30 or so donors provided naive and central memory subsets, regulatory and stem cell-like memory subsets were isolated from just 8 patients and roughly eight healthy donors. A total of 107,917,701 sorted cells were examined across all samples, and a strong correlation was observed between cell number per subset and RNA yield. General conclusions and limits of the study: Naive, central memory and regulatory TCRB repertoires appeared more similar among patients than among healthy donors. PCR might favor shorter templates, but patient and control samples were amplified and corrected together, so any skew would affect both groups equally. Because small numbers of individuals were included in the HLA sub-analyses, any influence of HLA type on TCRB rearrangement was left unresolved. Sequencing cDNA rather than genomic DNA could over-represent highly expressing activated cells, although activation and CD3 levels did not differ between groups. In all four CD4+ subsets, TCRB CDR3 length was moderately but significantly shorter in type 1 diabetes patients. At VDJ recombination sites, patients with type 1 diabetes made fewer insertions and deleted more nucleotides, a pattern implying thymic rearrangement abnormalities.

The High Capacity cDNA Reverse Transcription Kit was used to reverse transcribe all of the isolated RNA, meaning that expressed TCRB transcripts were what got sequenced. Deep immunoSEQ sequencing was performed on naive, central memory and regulatory T cell samples, with an average of roughly 3.3 million total reads per sample. Sorted cells were lysed in RLT buffer and RNA was extracted with DNase-treated RNeasy Micro or Mini kits, depending on cell number. To prevent cross-contamination, each cell subset was processed individually, whereas patient and healthy donor samples were processed jointly. The immunoSEQ multiplex PCR was used to amplify TCRB sequences from cDNA, yielding 87-bp fragments that span the CDR3 region. Sequencing of the amplicons was performed on the Illumina HiSeq platform. In the source study's methods: PCR bias was corrected computationally using synthetic template baselines, and reads within Hamming distance 2 were collapsed, with unmergeable singletons discarded. By aligning reads against IMGT, V, D and J genes, CDR3 length, and insertions or deletions at six rearrangement sites were assigned. Within each subset, clonotype counts were normalized to sorted cell number, after which true diversity and Gini coefficients were computed with the tcR R package. The overlap coefficient, calculated on TCRB nucleotide sequences, was used to measure repertoire sharing. Held by TCRdb, this immuneACCESS table contains in-frame sequences only and omits some clones. Under half of the omission traces to an unresolved V gene where checked; the cause of the rest is unknown. V, J and clone size derive from that table, while D and trimming were established from the DNA sequence. The sample contains around 180,000 clones, approximately 7.8% of them found a single time. The biggest ten clones account for about 1% of the sample.

From each donor, a single peripheral blood sample of approximately 0.11 L on average was drawn into heparinised tubes. Using a panel that included CD45RO, CCR7, CD25, CD127, CD95 and CD27, naive, central memory, regulatory and stem cell-like memory CD4+ T cells were sorted on a BD FACSAria II. A purity above 95% was achieved for all sorted populations. PBMCs were isolated immediately by Lymphoprep density gradient centrifugation and stained directly without culture. Samples were stained and sorted in pairs, with one healthy donor and one patient per experiment, so that batch effects were minimized. In the germline V gene, CDR1 corresponds to MDHEN and CDR2 to SYDVKM. There are 15 amino acids in the CDR3, from cysteine to phenylalanine inclusive. Of all the DNA, just the CDR3 is kept, 45 bases in frame from base 1. Trimming accounts for 6 bases at V and 6 bases at J, while the number of junction bases matched to no gene is 11.

This TCR derives from a woman aged 40 to 49 with type 1 diabetes. The sample consisted of central memory CD4+ T cells from blood. Here the chain combines TRBV28 and TRBJ2-3; a stretch of 8 junction bases matches TRBD2. This receptor carries the CDR3 CASSLTGTRRDTQYF. The sequence in DNA is TGTGCCAGCAGCCTCACCGGGACTAGACGGGATACGCAGTATTTT.